Given below is one TCR beta chain in context. Libraries were prepared by immunoSEQ multiplex PCR; TCRdb keeps only in-frame clonotypes and omits some of them. The sample contains around 7,000 clones, roughly 94% of which appear only once. These data belong to a study of T cells after posttransplantation cyclophosphamide. Cyclophosphamide on days +3 and +4 followed busulfan-fludarabine conditioning and a marrow graft. The CDR3 is 16 amino acids. Germline V CDR1 and CDR2: SGHTA, FQGTGA. The trim removed 3 bases at V and 5 bases at J, leaving 7 bases unmatched. The material was PBMCs, obtained less than 1,500 days after allogeneic stem cell transplant with posttransplant cyclophosphamide. The gene calls are TRBV7-3 and TRBJ2-1; TRBD1 agrees at 10 bases. The source is a female patient aged 50 to 60 who received an allogeneic stem cell transplant from a related donor, was CMV-positive, and had no GVHD. Part of the T cell pool may stem from the graft donor. This CDR3 reads CASSLTRDRGDNEQFF. In DNA form, the CDR3 reads TGTGCCAGCAGCTTGACTCGGGACAGGGGCGACAATGAGCAGTTCTTC.